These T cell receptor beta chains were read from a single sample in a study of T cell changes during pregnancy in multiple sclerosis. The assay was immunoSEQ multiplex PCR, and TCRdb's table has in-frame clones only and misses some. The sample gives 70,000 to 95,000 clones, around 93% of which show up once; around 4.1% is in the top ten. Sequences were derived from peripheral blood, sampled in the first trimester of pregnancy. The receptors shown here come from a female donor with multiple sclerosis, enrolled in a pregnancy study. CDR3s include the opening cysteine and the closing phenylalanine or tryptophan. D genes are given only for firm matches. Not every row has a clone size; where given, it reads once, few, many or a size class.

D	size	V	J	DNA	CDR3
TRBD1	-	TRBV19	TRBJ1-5	TGTGCCAGTACCAGGGAGCTGACAGGGAATCAGCCCCAGCATTTT	CASTRELTGNQPQHF
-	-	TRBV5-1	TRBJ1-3	TGCGCCAGCAGCTTGCCACAGGGTTCCGGAAACACCATATATTTT	CASSLPQGSGNTIYF
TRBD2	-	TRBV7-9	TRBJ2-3	TGTGCCAGCATGGGGGGGAGCACAGATACGCAGTATTTT	CASMGGSTDTQYF
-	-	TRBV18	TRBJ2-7	TGTGCCAGCTCACTAACAGGGTTGAGCTCCTACGAGCAGTACTTC	CASSLTGLSSYEQYF
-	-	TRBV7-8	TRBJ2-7	TGTGCCAGCAGCTTAGGGGGCAGGGCGCAGTACTTC	CASSLGGRAQYF
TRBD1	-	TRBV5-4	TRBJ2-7	TGTGCCAGCAGCTTCGGGACAGATGTCTACGAGCAGTACTTC	CASSFGTDVYEQYF
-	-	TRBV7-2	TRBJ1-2	TGTGCCAGCAGCTTAGACCCGGGAAACTATGGCTACACCTTC	CASSLDPGNYGYTF
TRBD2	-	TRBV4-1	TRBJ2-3	TGCGCCAGCAGCCACTTTAGCGGGGCCCTGGATACGCAGTATTTT	CASSHFSGALDTQYF
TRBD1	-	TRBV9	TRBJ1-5	TGTGCCAGCAGCGTAGGGGCAGGGGGCTTCCCTCAGCCCCAGCATTTT	CASSVGAGGFPQPQHF
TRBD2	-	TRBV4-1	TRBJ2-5	TGCGCCAGCAGCCAAGATGTTAGCGGGGGCTTCCAAGAGACCCAGTACTTC	CASSQDVSGGFQETQYF
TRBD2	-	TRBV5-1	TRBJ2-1	TGCGCCAGCAGTCCGAGCGGGGGTACTTACAATGAGCAGTTCTTC	CASSPSGGTYNEQFF
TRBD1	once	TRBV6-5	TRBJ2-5	TGTGCCAGCAGTTACATAACCGGGACAGGGAGTGAGACCCAGTACTTC	CASSYITGTGSETQYF
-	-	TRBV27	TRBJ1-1	TGTGCCAGCAGTTTTCTTCAGGGGAACACTGAAGCTTTCTTT	CASSFLQGNTEAFF
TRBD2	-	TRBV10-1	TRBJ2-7	TGCGCCAGCAGTGATACTCATTATGCGGGGGGTCTTGAGCAGTACTTC	CASSDTHYAGGLEQYF
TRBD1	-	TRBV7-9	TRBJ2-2	TGTGCCAGCAGCTCCTGGACAGGGTTCAACACCGGGGAGCTGTTTTTT	CASSSWTGFNTGELFF
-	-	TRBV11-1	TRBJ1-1	TGTGCCAGCAGCTTCCGTAGGGAGGGTGAAGCTTTCTTT	CASSFRREGEAFF
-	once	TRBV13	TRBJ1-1	TGTGCCAGCAGCTTAGGCCGGGGGGGATCCACTGAAGCTTTCTTT	CASSLGRGGSTEAFF
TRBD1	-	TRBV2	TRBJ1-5	TGTGCCAGCAGTAAAATCGACAGGGGGATTAGCAATCAGCCCCAGCATTTT	CASSKIDRGISNQPQHF
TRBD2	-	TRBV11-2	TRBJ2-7	TGTGCCAGCAGCTGGGTGGCGGGGGGGAGCTCCTACGAGCAGTACTTC	CASSWVAGGSSYEQYF
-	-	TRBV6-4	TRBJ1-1	TGTGCCAGCAGTGACTCTTCGGCACAGCCAGCTTTCTTT	CASSDSSAQPAFF
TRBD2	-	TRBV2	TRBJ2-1	TGTGCCAGCAGTGAAGTCGCGGGCGGGGGAGCTACTTCCTACAATGAGCAGTTCTTC	CASSEVAGGGATSYNEQFF
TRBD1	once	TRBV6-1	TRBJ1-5	TGTGCCAGCAGTGAGCACCGATCAGGACAGGCCCCTAGCAATCAGCCCCAGCATTTT	CASSEHRSGQAPSNQPQHF
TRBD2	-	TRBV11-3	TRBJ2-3	TGTGCCAGCAGCCTACACCGGGGGGCAGATACGCAGTATTTT	CASSLHRGADTQYF
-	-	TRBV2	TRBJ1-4	TGTGCCAGCAGGGACCGGGAAGGGTGGGAGGAAAAACTGTTTTTT	CASRDREGWEEKLFF
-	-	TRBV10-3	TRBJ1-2	TGTGCCATCAGCCAGGGTAACACCATCTATGGCTACACCTTC	CAISQGNTIYGYTF
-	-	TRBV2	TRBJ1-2	TGTGCCAGTGGATCACGGGGAGGGAAGTCTCCCTCCTTC	CASGSRGGKSPSF
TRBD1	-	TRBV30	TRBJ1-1	TGTGCCTGGAGTCGGGGCCAGGGGGCCACTGAAGCTTTCTTT	CAWSRGQGATEAFF
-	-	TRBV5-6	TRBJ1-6	TGTGCCAGCGGCAGGACACCTACGGGGGATTCACCCCTCCACTTT	CASGRTPTGDSPLHF
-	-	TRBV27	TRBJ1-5	TGTGCCAGCAGTCCATCGACAGGACACCAGCCCCAGCATTTT	CASSPSTGHQPQHF
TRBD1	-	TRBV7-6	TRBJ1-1	TGTGCCAGCAGCTTAGCCGGGACAGAAAACACTGAAGCTTTCTTT	CASSLAGTENTEAFF
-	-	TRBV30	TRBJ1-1	TGTGCCTGGAGTCATAGGGGCGGTGAAGCTTTCTTT	CAWSHRGGEAFF
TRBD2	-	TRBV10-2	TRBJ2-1	TGCGCCAGCAGTGAGGGCGGGGGTGTATGGGGTGAGCAGTTCTTC	CASSEGGGVWGEQFF
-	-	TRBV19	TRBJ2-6	TGTGCCAGTAGTATAGCAGGGATCCCCTCTGGGGCCAACGTCCTGACTTTC	CASSIAGIPSGANVLTF
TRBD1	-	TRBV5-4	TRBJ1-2	TGTGCCAGCAGCTTGGAACGGACAGGTGTCTATGGCTACACCTTC	CASSLERTGVYGYTF
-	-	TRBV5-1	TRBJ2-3	TGCGCCAGCAGGGTCCCTACGAGGGGGGGTGGCACAGATACGCAGTATTTT	CASRVPTRGGGTDTQYF
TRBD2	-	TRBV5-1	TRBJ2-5	TGCGCCAGCAGTTTTAGCGGGGGGGCTCGGGAGACCCAGTACTTC	CASSFSGGARETQYF
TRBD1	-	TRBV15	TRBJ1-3	TGTGCCACCAGGACAGGGCGCGCAGCTGGAAACACCATATATTTT	CATRTGRAAGNTIYF
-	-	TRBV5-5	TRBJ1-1	TGTGCCAGCAGCTTGGCAGGGGCGAACACTGAAGCTTTCTTT	CASSLAGANTEAFF
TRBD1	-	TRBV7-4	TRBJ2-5	TGTGCCAGCAGCCCCCGGGACAGGGGGTTCGAGACCCAGTACTTC	CASSPRDRGFETQYF
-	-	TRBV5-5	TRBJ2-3	TGTGCCAGCAGCGGGGGGGCGGTCACAGATACGCAGTATTTT	CASSGGAVTDTQYF
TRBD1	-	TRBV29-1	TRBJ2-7	TGCAGCGTTTCCGACAGGGAGTCCTACGAGCAGTACTTC	CSVSDRESYEQYF
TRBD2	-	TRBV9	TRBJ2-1	TGTGCCAGCAGCCCGTCTAGCGGTATCTACAATGAGCAGTTCTTC	CASSPSSGIYNEQFF
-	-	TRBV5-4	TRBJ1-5	TGTGCCAGCAGCTTGGCAGGGTCCAATCAGCCCCAGCATTTT	CASSLAGSNQPQHF
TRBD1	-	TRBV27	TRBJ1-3	TGTGCCAGCAGTTTATCCGGGGGTTTTGGGGGACAGGGTGTTGGAAACACCATATATTTT	CASSLSGGFGGQGVGNTIYF
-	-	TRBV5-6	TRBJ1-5	TGTGCCAGCACCATGGGGGGAGGGGGGCAGCCCCAGCATTTT	CASTMGGGGQPQHF
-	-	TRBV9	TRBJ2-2	TGTGCCAGCAGCGTTAAAGTTTTGGCTAGTGGGTCCGGGGAGCTGTTTTTT	CASSVKVLASGSGELFF
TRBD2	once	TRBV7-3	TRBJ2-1	TGTGCCAGCAGCTCACGGACTAGCGGGCCGTACAATGAGCAGTTCTTC	CASSSRTSGPYNEQFF
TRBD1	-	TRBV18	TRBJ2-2	TGTGCCAGCTCACAGTTTCCAACTCGGACAGGTAACACCCTACCGAACACCGGGGAGCTGTTTTTT	CASSQFPTRTGNTLPNTGELFF
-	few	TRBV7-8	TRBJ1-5	TGTGCCAGCAGCCACCGGACTGTAGCTAGGGGCAATCAGCCCCAGCATTTT	CASSHRTVARGNQPQHF
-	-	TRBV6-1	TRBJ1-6	TGTGCCAGCAGTGCCGACAGAACCTCCTATAATTCACCCCTCCACTTT	CASSADRTSYNSPLHF
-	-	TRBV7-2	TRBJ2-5	TGTGCCAGCAGCTTATGGGGCAGGCGGTACCAAGAGACCCAGTACTTC	CASSLWGRRYQETQYF
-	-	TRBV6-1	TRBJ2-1	TGTGCCAGCAGTGAAGTCGGACAGTACAATGAGCAGTTCTTC	CASSEVGQYNEQFF
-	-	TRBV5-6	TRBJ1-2	TGTGCCAGCAGCTTTATCCGGGGGGGACACTATGGCTACACCTTC	CASSFIRGGHYGYTF